This section outlines one T cell receptor (beta chain) sequence together with its context. The sample is drawn from a study of blood T cell repertoires in COVID-19. Looking at the study overall: The study drew acute and convalescent COVID-19 samples from the United States, Italy and Spain.

Participants came from some 23 US areas, aged roughly 18 to 95 years. Participant-given clinical history determined each cohort assignment. In the original workflow: Reference gene primer amplification gave estimated nucleated cell counts. Assay: immunoSEQ multiplex PCR; the TCRdb copy retains only in-frame clones and omits some. V and J calls and clone size are copied from that table; D and trimming were computed from the DNA. The table shows approximately 200,000 clones, with about 79% occurring only once. Germline values: CDR1 SGHDN, CDR2 FVKESK. Trimming cost V 5 bases and J 10 bases, with 15 bases left between them. This CDR3 comprises 13 residues.

This clonotype was obtained from a woman between 40 and 50 years old with acute COVID-19. Input material: PBMCs or T cells enriched from blood (not recorded which). The chain carries TRBV14 and TRBJ1-3, with D unclear. DNA of the CDR3: TGTGCCAGCAGCTTAAATTCCGCGGGTACCATATATTTT. The encoded protein is CASSLNSAGTIYF. The complete variable domain, with remaining parts taken from reference TRBV14 and TRBJ1-3, reads EAGVTQFPSHSVIEKGQTVTLRCDPISGHDNLYWYRRVMGKEIKFLLHFVKESKQDESGMPNNRFLAERTGGTYSTLKVQPAELEDSGVYFCASSLNSAGTIYFGEGSWLTVV.